The T cell receptor beta chain under discussion was sequenced for a study of T cells expressing NK-cell markers. Study-wide context: Seven HCMV-seropositive donors and one seronegative donor made up the eight sequenced donors. Study-wide results and caveats: About six donors carried dominant NKG2C+ clonotypes that made up 1.0-7.0% of their CD8+ T cells. These same clonotypes (in several donors) also led the CD3+CD56-NKG2C+ fraction.

TCRdb reprocessed the 5' RACE reads and reports one entry per CDR3 protein, with no DNA. The sample holds about half a million distinct CDR3 sequences. A remark on this clonotype: The antigen remains undetermined.

In germline, CDR1 is MNHEY, CDR2 SVGAGI. This CDR3 region has 15 residues. The J gene is TRBJ2-1, the V gene TRBV6-5; the D gene TCRdb calls, TRBD2, cannot be checked with no DNA. This clonotype was obtained from a woman aged 50 to 65 in good health. Sequencing used blood T cells: a sorted CD56 or NKG2C T cell subset, CD4+ or CD8+ T cells, or bulk PBMC T cells (not recorded which). The CDR3 is CASTKLAGLVNEQFF.